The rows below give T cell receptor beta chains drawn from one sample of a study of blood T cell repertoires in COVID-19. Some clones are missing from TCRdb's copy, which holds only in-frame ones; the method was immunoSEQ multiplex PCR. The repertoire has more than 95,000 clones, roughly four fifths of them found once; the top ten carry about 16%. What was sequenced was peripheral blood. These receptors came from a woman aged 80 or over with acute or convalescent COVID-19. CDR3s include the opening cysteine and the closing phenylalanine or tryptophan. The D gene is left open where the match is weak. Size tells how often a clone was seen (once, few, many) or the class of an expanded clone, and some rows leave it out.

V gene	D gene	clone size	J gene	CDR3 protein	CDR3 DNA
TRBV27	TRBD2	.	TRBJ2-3	CASSFDRTSGSDTQYF	TGTGCCAGCAGTTTTGATAGGACTAGCGGATCAGATACGCAGTATTTT
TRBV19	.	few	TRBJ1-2	CASSRGGNYGYTF	TGTGCCAGTAGTCGGGGGGGCAACTATGGCTACACCTTC
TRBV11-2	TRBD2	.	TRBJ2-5	CASSPSGVAGGTQYF	TGTGCCAGCAGCCCTTCGGGGGTAGCGGGGGGGACCCAGTACTTC
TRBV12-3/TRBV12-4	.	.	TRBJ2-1	CASKERSYNEQFF	TGTGCCAGCAAGGAGCGCTCCTACAATGAGCAGTTCTTC
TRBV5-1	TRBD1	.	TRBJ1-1	CASRTGINTEAFF	TGCGCCAGCAGGACAGGGATAAACACTGAAGCTTTCTTT
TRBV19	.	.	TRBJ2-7	CASSIGVAGGTGYEQYF	TGTGCCAGTAGTATTGGGGTAGCAGGGGGGACCGGCTACGAGCAGTACTTC
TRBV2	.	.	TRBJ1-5	CASSSRGLNSNQPQHF	TGTGCCAGCAGCTCAAGGGGGTTGAATAGCAATCAGCCCCAGCATTTT
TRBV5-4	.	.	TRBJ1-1	CASRQGASEAFF	TGTGCCAGCAGACAAGGAGCGTCTGAAGCTTTCTTT
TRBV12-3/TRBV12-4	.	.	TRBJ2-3	CASTFRGTDTQYF	TGTGCCAGCACCTTTAGGGGAACCGATACGCAGTATTTT
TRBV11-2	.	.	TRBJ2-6	CASSEGAGYSGANVLTF	TGTGCCAGCAGCGAGGGGGCGGGGTACTCTGGGGCCAACGTCCTGACTTTC
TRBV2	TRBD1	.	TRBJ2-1	CASSEAVTGNNEQFF	TGTGCCAGCAGTGAAGCAGTGACAGGGAACAATGAGCAGTTCTTC
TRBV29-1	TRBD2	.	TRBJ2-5	CSGGTSRLYQETQYF	TGCAGCGGCGGGACTAGCAGGCTCTACCAAGAGACCCAGTACTTC
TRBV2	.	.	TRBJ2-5	CASRGGLGTQYF	TGTGCCAGCAGGGGGGGTTTGGGGACCCAGTACTTC
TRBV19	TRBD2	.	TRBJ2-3	CASSRLAGEDGADTQYF	TGTGCCAGTAGCAGACTAGCGGGAGAGGATGGTGCAGATACGCAGTATTTT
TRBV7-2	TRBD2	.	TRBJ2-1	CASSLDRLAGVGEQFF	TGTGCCAGCAGCTTAGATCGGCTAGCGGGAGTGGGTGAGCAGTTCTTC
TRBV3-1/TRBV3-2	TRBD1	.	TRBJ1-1	CASSPFGQAVNTEAFF	TGTGCCAGCAGTCCGTTTGGACAGGCTGTAAACACTGAAGCTTTCTTT